The following is a TCR beta chain sequence with its context. This sample stems from a study of control samples from healthy donors and cancer patients. The V and J ends lost 0 bases and 4 bases respectively, with 13 bases between them. The CDR3 sequence is 16 residues long. CDR1 is LGHNT, CDR2 FRNRAP, per germline. Data came from immunoSEQ multiplex PCR; TCRdb stores just in-frame clones and leaves some out. The data hold 150,000 or so clones, with about nine tenths observed a single time. J is TRBJ1-3 and V is TRBV12-5; the D is unclear. The source is a man aged 18 to 29 in good health. Material: blood. This CDR3 reads CASGLVSTEQGNTIYF. The CDR3 DNA follows: TGTGCTAGTGGTTTGGTAAGTACAGAACAGGGAAACACCATATATTTT.